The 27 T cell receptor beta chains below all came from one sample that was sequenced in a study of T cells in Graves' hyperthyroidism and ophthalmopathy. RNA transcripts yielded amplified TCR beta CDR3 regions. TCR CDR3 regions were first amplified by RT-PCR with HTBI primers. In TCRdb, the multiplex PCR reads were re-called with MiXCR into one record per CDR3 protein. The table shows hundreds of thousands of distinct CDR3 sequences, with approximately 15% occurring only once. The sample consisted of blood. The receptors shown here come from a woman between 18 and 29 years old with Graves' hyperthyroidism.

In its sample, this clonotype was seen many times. The CDR3 region is CASSIRVTEQYF. The CDR3 nucleotides read TGTGCCAGCAGCATCAGGGTCACCGAGCAGTACTTC. This sequence joins TRBV7-9 and TRBJ2-7; D possibly corresponds to TRBD1 (5 bases). CDR1 and CDR2 (germline): SEHNR, FQNEAQ (reference sequence). V was trimmed by 5 bases and J by 6 bases, leaving 11 bases between them. The CDR3 extends over 12 amino acids.

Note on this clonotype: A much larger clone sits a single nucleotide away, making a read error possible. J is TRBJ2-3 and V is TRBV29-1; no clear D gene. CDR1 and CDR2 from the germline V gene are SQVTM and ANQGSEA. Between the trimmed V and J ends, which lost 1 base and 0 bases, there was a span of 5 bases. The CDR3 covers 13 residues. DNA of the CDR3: TGCAGCGTTGAAGCGTTCAGCACAGATACGCAGTATTTT. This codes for CSVEAFSTDTQYF.

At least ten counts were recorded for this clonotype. The CDR3 protein is CASSRVVQDGYTF. CDR3 nucleotides: TGTGCCAGTAGTCGCGTGGTCCAGGATGGCTACACCTTC. The chain links TRBV19 to TRBJ1-2, with D unclear. Trimming stripped 5 bases from V and 6 bases from J, with 13 bases between. CDR3 length: 13 residues. From germline, CDR1 is LNHDA and CDR2 SQIVND (reference sequence).

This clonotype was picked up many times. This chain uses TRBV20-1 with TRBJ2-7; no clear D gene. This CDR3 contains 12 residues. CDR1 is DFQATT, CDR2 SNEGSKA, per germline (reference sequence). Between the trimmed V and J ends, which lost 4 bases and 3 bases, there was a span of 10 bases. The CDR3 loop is CSANPTDYEQYF. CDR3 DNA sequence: TGCAGTGCTAATCCGACCGACTACGAGCAGTACTTC.

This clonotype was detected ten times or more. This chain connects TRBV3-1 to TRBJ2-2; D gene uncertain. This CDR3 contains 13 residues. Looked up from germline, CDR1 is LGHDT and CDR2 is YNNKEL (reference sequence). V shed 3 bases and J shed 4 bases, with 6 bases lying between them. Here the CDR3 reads CASSHDGTGELFF. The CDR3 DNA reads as TGTGCCAGCAGCCATGACGGCACCGGGGAGCTGTTTTTT.

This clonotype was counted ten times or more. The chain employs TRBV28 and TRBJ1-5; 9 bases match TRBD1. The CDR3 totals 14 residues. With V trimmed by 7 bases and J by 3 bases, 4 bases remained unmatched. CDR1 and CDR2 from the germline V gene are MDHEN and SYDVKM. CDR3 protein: CASTTGGLNQPQHF. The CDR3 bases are TGTGCCAGCACTACAGGGGGCCTCAATCAGCCCCAGCATTTT.

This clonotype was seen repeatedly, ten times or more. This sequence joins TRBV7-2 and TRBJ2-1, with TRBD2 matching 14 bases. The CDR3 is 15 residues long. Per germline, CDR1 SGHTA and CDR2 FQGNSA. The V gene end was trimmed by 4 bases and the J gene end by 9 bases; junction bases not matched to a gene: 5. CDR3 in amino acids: CASSSPGLAGVEQFF. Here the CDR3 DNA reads TGTGCCAGCAGCTCCCCGGGACTAGCGGGAGTTGAGCAGTTCTTC.

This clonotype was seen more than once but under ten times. CDR3 amino acids: CASSSGQGGDTGELFF. The CDR3 coding sequence is TGTGCCAGTAGTTCAGGACAGGGGGGGGACACCGGGGAGCTGTTTTTT. The V and J genes are TRBV19 and TRBJ2-2, with 10 bases matching TRBD1. Germline V CDR1 and CDR2: LNHDA, SQIVND (reference sequence). The CDR3 totals 16 residues. Trimming took 5 bases from V and 3 from J; bases not matched to a gene: 6. Complete variable domain (other parts from reference TRBV19 and TRBJ2-2): DGGITQSPKYLFRKEGQNVTLSCEQNLNHDAMYWYRQDPGQGLRLIYYSQIVNDFQKGDIAEGYSVSREKKESFPLTVTSAQKNPTAFYLCASSSGQGGDTGELFFGEGSRLTVL.

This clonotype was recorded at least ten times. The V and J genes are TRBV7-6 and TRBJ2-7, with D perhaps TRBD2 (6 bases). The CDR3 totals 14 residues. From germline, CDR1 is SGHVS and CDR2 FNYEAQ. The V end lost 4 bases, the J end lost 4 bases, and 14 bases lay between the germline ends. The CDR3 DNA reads TGTGCCAGCAGCTGGGGCACCCGGGGGTACGAGCAGTACTTC. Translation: CASSWGTRGYEQYF. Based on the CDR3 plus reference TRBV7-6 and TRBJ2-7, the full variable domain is GAGVSQSPRYKVTKRGQDVALRCDPISGHVSLYWYRQALGQGPEFLTYFNYEAQQDKSGLPNDRFSAERPEGSISTLTIQRTEQRDSAMYRCASSWGTRGYEQYFGPGTRLTVT.

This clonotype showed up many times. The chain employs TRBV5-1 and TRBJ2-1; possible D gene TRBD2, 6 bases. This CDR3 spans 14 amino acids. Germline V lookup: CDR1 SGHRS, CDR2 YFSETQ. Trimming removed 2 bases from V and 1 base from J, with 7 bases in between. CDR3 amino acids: CASSFGGSYNEQFF. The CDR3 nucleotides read TGCGCCAGCAGCTTCGGGGGATCCTACAATGAGCAGTTCTTC. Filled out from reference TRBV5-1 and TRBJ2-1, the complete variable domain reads KAGVTQTPRYLIKTRGQQVTLSCSPISGHRSVSWYQQTPGQGLQFLFEYFSETQRNKGNFPGRFSGRQFSNSRSEMNVSTLELGDSALYLCASSFGGSYNEQFFGPGTRLTVL.

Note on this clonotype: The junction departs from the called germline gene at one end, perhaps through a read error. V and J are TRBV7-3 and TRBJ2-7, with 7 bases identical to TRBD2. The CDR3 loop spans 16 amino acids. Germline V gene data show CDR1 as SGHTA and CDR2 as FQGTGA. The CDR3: CAGSLIASGTSGEQYF. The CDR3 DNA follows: TGTGCCGGCAGCTTAATCGCTAGCGGTACCTCTGGAGAGCAGTACTTC.

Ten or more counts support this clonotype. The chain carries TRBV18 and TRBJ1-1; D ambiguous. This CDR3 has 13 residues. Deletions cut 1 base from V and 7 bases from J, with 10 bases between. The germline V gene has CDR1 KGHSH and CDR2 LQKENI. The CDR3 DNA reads TGTGCCAGCTCACCACGAAGAACCAATGAAGCTTTCTTT. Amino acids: CASSPRRTNEAFF. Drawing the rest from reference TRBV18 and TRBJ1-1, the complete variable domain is NAGVMQNPRHLVRRRGQEARLRCSPMKGHSHVYWYRQLPEEGLKFMVYLQKENIIDESGMPKERFSAEFPKEGPSILRIQQVVRGDSAAYFCASSPRRTNEAFFGQGTRLTVV.

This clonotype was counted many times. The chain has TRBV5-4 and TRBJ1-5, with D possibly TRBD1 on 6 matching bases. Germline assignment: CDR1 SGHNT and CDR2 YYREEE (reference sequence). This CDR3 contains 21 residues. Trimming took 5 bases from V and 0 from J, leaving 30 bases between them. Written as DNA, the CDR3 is TGTGCCAGCAGGCGCGGACAGTTTGGGGTTCCGACGGCGGATAGCAATCAGCCCCAGCATTTT. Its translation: CASRRGQFGVPTADSNQPQHF.

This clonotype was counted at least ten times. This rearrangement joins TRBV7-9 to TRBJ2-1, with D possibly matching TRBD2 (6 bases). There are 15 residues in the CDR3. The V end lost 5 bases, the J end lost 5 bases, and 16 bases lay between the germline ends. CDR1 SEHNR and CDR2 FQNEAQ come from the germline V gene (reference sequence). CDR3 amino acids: CASSHPWDFNNEQFF. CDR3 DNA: TGTGCCAGCAGCCACCCCTGGGACTTCAACAATGAGCAGTTCTTC. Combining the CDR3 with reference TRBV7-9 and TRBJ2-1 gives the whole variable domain DTGVSQNPRHKITKRGQNVTFRCDPISEHNRLYWYRQTLGQGPEFLTYFQNEAQLEKSRLLSDRFSAERPKGSFSTLEIQRTEQGDSAMYLCASSHPWDFNNEQFFGPGTRLTVL.

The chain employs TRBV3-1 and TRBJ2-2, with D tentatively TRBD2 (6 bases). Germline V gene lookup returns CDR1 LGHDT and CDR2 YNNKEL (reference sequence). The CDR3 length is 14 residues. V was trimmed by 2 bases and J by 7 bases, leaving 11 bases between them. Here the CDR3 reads CASSQRGAGGELFF. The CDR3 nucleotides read TGTGCCAGCAGCCAACGGGGAGCGGGCGGGGAGCTGTTTTTT.

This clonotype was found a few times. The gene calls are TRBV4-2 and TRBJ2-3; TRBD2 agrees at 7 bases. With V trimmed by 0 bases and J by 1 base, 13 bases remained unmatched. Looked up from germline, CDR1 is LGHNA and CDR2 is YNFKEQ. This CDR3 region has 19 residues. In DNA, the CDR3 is TGTGCCAGCAGCCAAGATCGGGTCTGGGAGGGCCCGGGCACAGATACGCAGTATTTT. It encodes CASSQDRVWEGPGTDTQYF.

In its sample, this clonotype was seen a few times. The DNA for the CDR3 is TGTGCCAGCAGCCAAGCACGGGACTGGACGCAGTTCTTC. Translating it yields CASSQARDWTQFF. The rearrangement links TRBV14 to TRBJ2-1; TRBD2 is a possible D gene (6 bases). The CDR3 is 13 residues long. V was clipped by 1 base and J by 12 bases, with 13 bases between them. The germline V gene encodes CDR1 SGHDN and CDR2 FVKESK.

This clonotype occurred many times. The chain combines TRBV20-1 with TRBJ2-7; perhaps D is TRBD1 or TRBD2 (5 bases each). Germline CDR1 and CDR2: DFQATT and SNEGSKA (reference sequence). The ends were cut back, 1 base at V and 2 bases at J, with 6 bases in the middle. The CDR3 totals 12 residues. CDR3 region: CSARAGPYEQYF. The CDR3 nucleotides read TGCAGTGCTAGAGCGGGGCCCTACGAGCAGTACTTC.

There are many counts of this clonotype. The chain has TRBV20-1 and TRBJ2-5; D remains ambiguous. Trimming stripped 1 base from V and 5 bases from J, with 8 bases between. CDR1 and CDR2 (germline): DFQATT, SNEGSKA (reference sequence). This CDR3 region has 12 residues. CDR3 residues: CSARAEEETQYF. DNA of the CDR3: TGCAGTGCTAGAGCCGAGGAGGAGACCCAGTACTTC.

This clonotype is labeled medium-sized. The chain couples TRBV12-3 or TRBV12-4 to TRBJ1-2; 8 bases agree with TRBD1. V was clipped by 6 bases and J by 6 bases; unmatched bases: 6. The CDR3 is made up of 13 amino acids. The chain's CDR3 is CASSPDRGHGYTF. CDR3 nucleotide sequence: TGTGCCAGCAGCCCCGACAGGGGACATGGCTACACCTTC.

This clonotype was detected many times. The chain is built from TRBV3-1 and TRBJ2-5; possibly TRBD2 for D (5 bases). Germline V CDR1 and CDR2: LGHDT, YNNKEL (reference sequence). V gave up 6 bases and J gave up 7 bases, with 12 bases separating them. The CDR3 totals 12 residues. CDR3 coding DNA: TGTGCCAGCAGGGACTTGGTGGGGACCCAGTACTTC. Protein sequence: CASRDLVGTQYF.

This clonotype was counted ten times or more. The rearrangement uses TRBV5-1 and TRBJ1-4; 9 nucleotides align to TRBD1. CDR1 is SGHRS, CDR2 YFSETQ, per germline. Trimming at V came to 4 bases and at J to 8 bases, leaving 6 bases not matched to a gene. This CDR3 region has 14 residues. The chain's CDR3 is CASSPDRGEEKLFF. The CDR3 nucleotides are TGCGCCAGCAGCCCGGACAGGGGAGAGGAAAAACTGTTTTTT.

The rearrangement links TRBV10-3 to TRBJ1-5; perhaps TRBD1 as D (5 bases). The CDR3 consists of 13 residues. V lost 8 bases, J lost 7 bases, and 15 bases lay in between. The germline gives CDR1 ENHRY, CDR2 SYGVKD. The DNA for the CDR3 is TGTGCCATCGGGAAGGACACCCGCCAGCCCCAGCATTTT. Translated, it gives CAIGKDTRQPQHF.

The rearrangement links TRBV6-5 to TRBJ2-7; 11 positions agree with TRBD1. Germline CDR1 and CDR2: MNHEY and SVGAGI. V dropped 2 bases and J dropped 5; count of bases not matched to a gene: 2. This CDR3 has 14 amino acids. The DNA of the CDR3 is TGTGCCAGCAGTTACGGGACAGGGGGAAACGAGCAGTACTTC. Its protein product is CASSYGTGGNEQYF.

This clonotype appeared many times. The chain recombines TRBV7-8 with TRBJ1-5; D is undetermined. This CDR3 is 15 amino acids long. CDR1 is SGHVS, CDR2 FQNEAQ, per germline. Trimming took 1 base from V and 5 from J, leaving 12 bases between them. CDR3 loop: CASSLGWGGDQPQHF. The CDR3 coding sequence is TGTGCCAGCAGCTTAGGTTGGGGAGGCGATCAGCCCCAGCATTTT.

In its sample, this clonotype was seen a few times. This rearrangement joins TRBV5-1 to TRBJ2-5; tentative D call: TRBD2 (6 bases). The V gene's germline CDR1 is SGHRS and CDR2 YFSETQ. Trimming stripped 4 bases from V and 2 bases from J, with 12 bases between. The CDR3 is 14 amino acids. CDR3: CASSHGTFQETQYF. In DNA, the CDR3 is TGCGCCAGCAGCCACGGGACTTTTCAAGAGACCCAGTACTTC.

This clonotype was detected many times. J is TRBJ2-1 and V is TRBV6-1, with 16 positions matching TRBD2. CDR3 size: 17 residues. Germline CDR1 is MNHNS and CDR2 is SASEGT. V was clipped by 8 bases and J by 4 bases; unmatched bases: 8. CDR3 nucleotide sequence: TGTGCCAGCGGAACCGGGACTAGCGGGAGGGCTTACAATGAGCAGTTCTTC. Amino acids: CASGTGTSGRAYNEQFF.